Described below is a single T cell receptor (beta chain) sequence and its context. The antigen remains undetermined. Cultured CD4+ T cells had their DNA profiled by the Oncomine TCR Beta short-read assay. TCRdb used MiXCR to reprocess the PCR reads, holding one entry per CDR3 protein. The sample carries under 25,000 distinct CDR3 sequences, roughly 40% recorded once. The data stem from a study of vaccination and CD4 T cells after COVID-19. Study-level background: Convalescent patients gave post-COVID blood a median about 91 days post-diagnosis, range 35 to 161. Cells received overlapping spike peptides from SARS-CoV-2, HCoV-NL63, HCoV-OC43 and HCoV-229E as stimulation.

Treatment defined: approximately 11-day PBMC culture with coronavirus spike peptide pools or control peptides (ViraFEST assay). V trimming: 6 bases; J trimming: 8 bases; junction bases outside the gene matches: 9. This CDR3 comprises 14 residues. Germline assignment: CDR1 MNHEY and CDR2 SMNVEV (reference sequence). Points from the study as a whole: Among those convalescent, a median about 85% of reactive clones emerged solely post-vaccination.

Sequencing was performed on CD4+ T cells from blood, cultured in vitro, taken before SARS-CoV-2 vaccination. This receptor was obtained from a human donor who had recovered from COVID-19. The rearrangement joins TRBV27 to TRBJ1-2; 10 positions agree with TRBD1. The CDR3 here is CASRSGTGAGGYTF. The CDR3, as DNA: TGTGCCAGCAGGTCCGGGACAGGGGCCGGGGGCTACACCTTC.